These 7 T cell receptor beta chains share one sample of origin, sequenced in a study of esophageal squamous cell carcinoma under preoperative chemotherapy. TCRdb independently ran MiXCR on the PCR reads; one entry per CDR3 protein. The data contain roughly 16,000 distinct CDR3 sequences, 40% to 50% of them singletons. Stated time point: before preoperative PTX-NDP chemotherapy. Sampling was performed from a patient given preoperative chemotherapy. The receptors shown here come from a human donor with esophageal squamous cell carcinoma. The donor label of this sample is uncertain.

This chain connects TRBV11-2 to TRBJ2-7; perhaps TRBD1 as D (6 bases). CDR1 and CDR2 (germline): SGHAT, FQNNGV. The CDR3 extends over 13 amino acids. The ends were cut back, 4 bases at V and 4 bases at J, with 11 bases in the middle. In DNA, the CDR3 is TGTGCCAGCAGCTCCCGCGACAGGTACGAGCAGTACTTC. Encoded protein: CASSSRDRYEQYF.

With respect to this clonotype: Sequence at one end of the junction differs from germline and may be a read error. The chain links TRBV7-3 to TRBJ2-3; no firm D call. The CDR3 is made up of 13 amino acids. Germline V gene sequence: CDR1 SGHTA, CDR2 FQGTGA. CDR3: CASRPDDTDTQYF. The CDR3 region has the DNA TGTGCCAGCAGGCCGGACGACACAGATACGCAGTATTTC.

The CDR3 DNA reads TGTGCCAGCAGTCCGCCCCCCTCTAGCGAACTCTTGGATACGCAGTATTTT. Protein product: CASSPPPSSELLDTQYF. The V and J genes are TRBV27 and TRBJ2-3; possible D gene TRBD2, 6 bases. Trimming took 5 bases from V and 6 from J, leaving 24 bases between them. This CDR3 is built from 17 residues. The germline CDR1 and CDR2 sequences are MNHEY and SMNVEV (reference sequence).

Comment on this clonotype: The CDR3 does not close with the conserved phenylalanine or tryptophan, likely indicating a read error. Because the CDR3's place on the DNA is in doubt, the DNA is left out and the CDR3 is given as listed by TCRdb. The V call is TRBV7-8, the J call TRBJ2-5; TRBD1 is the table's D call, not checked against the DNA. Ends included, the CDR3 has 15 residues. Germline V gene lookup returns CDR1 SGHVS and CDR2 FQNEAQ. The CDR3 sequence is CASSLEGAGPETRYS.

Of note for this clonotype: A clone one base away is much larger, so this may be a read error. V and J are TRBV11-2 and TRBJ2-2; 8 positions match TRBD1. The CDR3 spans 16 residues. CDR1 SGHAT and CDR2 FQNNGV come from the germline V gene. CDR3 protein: CASSDSDRAYTGGLFF. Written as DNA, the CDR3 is TGTGCCAGCAGCGACTCGGACAGGGCCTACACCGGGGGGCTGTTTTTT. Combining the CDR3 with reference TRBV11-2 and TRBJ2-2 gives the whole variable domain EAGVAQSPRYKIIEKRQSVAFWCNPISGHATLYWYQQILGQGPKLLIQFQNNGVVDDSQLPKDRFSAERLKGVDSTLKIQPAKLEDSAVYLCASSDSDRAYTGGLFFGEGSRLTVL.

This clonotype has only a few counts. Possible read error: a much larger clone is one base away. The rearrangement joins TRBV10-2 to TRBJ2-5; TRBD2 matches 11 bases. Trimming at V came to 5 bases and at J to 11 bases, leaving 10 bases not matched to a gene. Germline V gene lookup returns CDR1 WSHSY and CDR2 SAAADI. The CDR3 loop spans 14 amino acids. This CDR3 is CASSTSGSGNEQYF. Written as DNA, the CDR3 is TGCGCCAGCAGTACTAGCGGGAGTGGAAATGAGCAGTACTTC.

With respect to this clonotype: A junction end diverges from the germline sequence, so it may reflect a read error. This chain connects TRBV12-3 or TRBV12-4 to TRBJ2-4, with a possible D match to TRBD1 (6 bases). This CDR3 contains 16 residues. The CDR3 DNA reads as TGTGCCAGCAGTTTACACCAGGGGAGAGGCAAAAACATTCAGTACTTT. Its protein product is CASSLHQGRGKNIQYF.